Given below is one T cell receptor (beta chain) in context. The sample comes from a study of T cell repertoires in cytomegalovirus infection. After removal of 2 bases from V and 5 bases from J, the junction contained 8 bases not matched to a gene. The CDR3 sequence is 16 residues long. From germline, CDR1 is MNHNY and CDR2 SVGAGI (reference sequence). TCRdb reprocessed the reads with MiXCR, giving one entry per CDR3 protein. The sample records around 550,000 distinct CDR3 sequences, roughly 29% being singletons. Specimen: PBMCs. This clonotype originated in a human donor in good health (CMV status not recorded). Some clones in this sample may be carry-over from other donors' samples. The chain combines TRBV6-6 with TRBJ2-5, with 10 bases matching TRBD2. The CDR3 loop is CASSYPAGGIVETQYF. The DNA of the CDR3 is TGTGCCAGCAGTTACCCAGCGGGAGGGATAGTGGAGACCCAGTACTTC.